The 8 T cell receptor beta chains below were found in one sample sequenced in a study of CD8+ T cells in alopecia areata. Extracted from the samples, RNA was reverse transcribed into cDNA to serve as the sequencing template. Using immunoSEQ multiplex PCR, the repertoire was profiled, and TCRdb retains in-frame clones only, with some absent. The table has 120,000 or so clones, approximately 53% seen once; the top ten hold 4.5%. The specimen comprised CD4+ T cells sorted from blood, sampled at week 0. The receptors originated from a human donor with alopecia areata.

The chain is built from TRBV10-3 and TRBJ2-7; TRBD1 matches at 9 bases. The CDR3 contains 13 residues. The junction had 3 bases not matched to a gene; V was cut back by 6 bases and J by 3 bases. Germline CDR1 ENHRY, CDR2 SYGVKD. CDR3 in amino acids: CAIRTGGIYEQYF. The DNA of the CDR3 is TGTGCCATCAGAACAGGGGGCATCTACGAGCAGTACTTC.

This clone was seen only a few times. The chain carries TRBV4-3 and TRBJ2-1; 9 bases agree with TRBD2. With 1 base clipped from V and 8 bases from J, the junction kept 6 bases outside the gene matches. CDR3 length equals 15 residues. Germline V gene sequence: CDR1 LGHNA, CDR2 YSLEER. CDR3 DNA: TGCGCCAGCAGCCAAGCCCTGCGGGAGGGCGATGAGCAGTTCTTC. Protein: CASSQALREGDEQFF.

The chain links TRBV6-5 to TRBJ2-7; 9 bases align to TRBD1. The germline V gene has CDR1 MNHEY and CDR2 SVGAGI. CDR3 length: 13 amino acids. V shed 6 bases, J shed 4 bases, and the junction held 4 bases outside the gene matches. CDR3 DNA sequence: TGTGCCAGCAGACCGGGACAGGGATACGAGCAGTACTTC. This codes for CASRPGQGYEQYF.

The chain joins TRBV15 to TRBJ2-1, with 10 nucleotides matching TRBD2. The CDR3 has 17 residues. Germline CDR1 reads LNHNV; CDR2 reads YYDKDF (reference sequence). Unmatched junction bases numbered 6, after V lost 2 bases and J lost 2 bases. The CDR3: CATSRPAGGPAYNEQFF. The CDR3 DNA is TGTGCCACCAGCAGACCAGCGGGAGGGCCAGCCTACAATGAGCAGTTCTTC.

The chain uses TRBV7-3 and TRBJ2-1; 7 positions agree with TRBD2. Trimming at V came to 2 bases and at J to 7 bases, leaving 8 bases not matched to a gene. This CDR3 spans 15 amino acids. The V gene's germline CDR1 is SGHTA and CDR2 FQGTGA. The CDR3 protein is CASSLLGTMGNEQFF. The DNA for the CDR3 is TGTGCCAGCAGCTTATTAGGGACTATGGGTAATGAGCAGTTCTTC.

J is TRBJ2-7 and V is TRBV6-5, with 11 bases matching TRBD2. The germline V gene encodes CDR1 MNHEY and CDR2 SVGAGI. The CDR3 spans 15 residues. V dropped 5 bases and J dropped 1; count of bases not matched to a gene: 4. DNA of the CDR3: TGTGCCAGCAGTGCCGCTAGCGGGAGGTCCTACGAGCAGTACTTC. Its translation is CASSAASGRSYEQYF.

This rearrangement joins TRBV27 to TRBJ2-6, with D uncertain. The CDR3 extends over 15 amino acids. The germline gives CDR1 MNHEY, CDR2 SMNVEV (reference sequence). The V end lost 2 bases, the J end lost 1 base, and 6 bases lay between the germline ends. CDR3 nucleotides: TGTGCCAGCAGTTTACAGTCTTCTGGGGCCAACGTCCTGACTTTC. Protein product: CASSLQSSGANVLTF.

The V and J genes are TRBV28 and TRBJ1-2; D is perhaps TRBD1 (6 bases). The CDR3 runs to 16 residues. The germline V gene encodes CDR1 MDHEN and CDR2 SYDVKM. The germline V and J ends were trimmed by 2 bases and 4 bases, with 17 bases remaining between them. Here the CDR3 DNA reads TGTGCCAGCAGTTTACGCGAGGTGGCAGGGGCCTATGGCTACACCTTC. It yields the protein CASSLREVAGAYGYTF.